This paragraph covers one T cell receptor (beta chain) sequence. The antigen is undetermined. The PCR used 60 Vbeta and 13 Jbeta primers. The repertoire was sequenced with immunoSEQ multiplex PCR; TCRdb's copy has only in-frame clones and lacks some. The sample lists 150,000 to 200,000 clones, about 90% seen once, with about 0.21% in the top ten. Per the germline V gene, CDR1 is SGHRS and CDR2 is YFSETQ. V lost 4 bases and J lost 12; bases outside the gene matches: 14. The CDR3 has 14 residues. The sample comes from a study of cytomegalovirus exposure and HLA in healthy donors. Study information: About four fifths of 300 to 450 genotyped donors fell in the Caucasian-associated ancestry cluster. The study's findings and limits: Researchers catalogued approximately 160 TCR beta chains as cytomegalovirus-associated. By a later analysis, the bulk of CMV-associated TCR beta chains appeared HLA-restricted. Presence/absence analysis assumed near-uniform sequencing depth across donors.

This sequence joins TRBV5-1 and TRBJ1-1; 8 bases map to TRBD1. The sample taken for sequencing was PBMCs. The receptor was derived from a girl in the first two years of life in good health and CMV-seronegative. The CDR3 reads CASSRDRPPDLTFF. CDR3 DNA sequence: TGCGCCAGCAGCAGGGACAGGCCCCCCGATTTGACTTTCTTT.